This T cell receptor (beta chain) was sequenced during a study of radiotherapy plus CTLA-4 blockade in lung cancer. Study in general: The study recorded objective responses in roughly 20% of patients and disease control in 31%. Study results and caveats: Per reports, early blood T cell clone dynamics, plus interferon-beta, forecast response most strongly.

This table comes from immunoSEQ multiplex PCR, and its TCRdb copy is limited to in-frame clones, with some not included. This sample has tens of thousands of clones, with 84% found just once. Germline V gives CDR1 SEHNR, CDR2 FQNEAQ (reference sequence). The CDR3 extends over 17 amino acids. V lost 1 base, J lost 7 bases, and 14 bases stayed unmatched. Comments on this clone: The target antigen is unknown.

The J gene is TRBJ1-2, the V gene TRBV7-9; 8 bases match TRBD1. Source: peripheral blood, taken from a patient treated with radiotherapy plus ipilimumab. The sequence derives from a human donor with non-small cell lung cancer who had stable disease on radiotherapy plus ipilimumab. The CDR3: CASSLVVGTGSNLGYTF. Written as DNA, the CDR3 is TGTGCCAGCAGCTTAGTGGTCGGGACAGGCTCTAATCTTGGCTACACCTTC. The full variable domain, its missing parts supplied by reference TRBV7-9 and TRBJ1-2, is DTGVSQNPRHKITKRGQNVTFRCDPISEHNRLYWYRQTLGQGPEFLTYFQNEAQLEKSRLLSDRFSAERPKGSFSTLEIQRTEQGDSAMYLCASSLVVGTGSNLGYTFGSGTRLTVV.